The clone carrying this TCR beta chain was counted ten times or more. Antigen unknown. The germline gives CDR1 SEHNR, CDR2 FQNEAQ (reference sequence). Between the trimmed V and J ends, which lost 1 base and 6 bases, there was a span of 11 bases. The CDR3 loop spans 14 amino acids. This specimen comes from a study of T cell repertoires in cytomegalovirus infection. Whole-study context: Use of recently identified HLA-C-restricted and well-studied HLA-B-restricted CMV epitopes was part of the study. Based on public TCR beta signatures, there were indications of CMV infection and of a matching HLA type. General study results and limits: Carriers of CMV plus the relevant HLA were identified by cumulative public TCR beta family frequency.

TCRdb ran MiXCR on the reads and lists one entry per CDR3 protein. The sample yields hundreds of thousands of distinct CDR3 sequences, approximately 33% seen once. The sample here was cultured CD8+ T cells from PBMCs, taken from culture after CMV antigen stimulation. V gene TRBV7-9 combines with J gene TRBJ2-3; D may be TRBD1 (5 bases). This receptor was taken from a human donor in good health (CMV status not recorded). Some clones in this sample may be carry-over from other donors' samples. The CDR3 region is CASSLEGLVDTQYF. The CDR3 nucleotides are TGTGCCAGCAGCTTAGAGGGGTTGGTGGATACGCAGTATTTT.